The 2 T cell receptor beta chains listed next were all sequenced from one sample in a study of blood T cell repertoires in COVID-19. Clones were read by immunoSEQ multiplex PCR, and TCRdb kept only the in-frame ones, dropping some. The sample consists of about 120,000 clones, roughly 76% of them appearing once. Source material: peripheral blood. Every receptor here comes from a woman aged 55-70 years with acute or convalescent COVID-19.

The chain couples TRBV25-1 to TRBJ1-4, with TRBD1 matching 7 bases. Germline CDR1 MGHDK, CDR2 SYGVNS. This CDR3 region has 11 residues. V was clipped by 4 bases and J by 16 bases; unmatched bases: 6. CDR3 sequence reads: CASSADRVKFF. The CDR3 DNA is TGTGCCAGCAGTGCCGACAGGGTCAAGTTTTTT.

This sequence joins TRBV15 and TRBJ2-5; TRBD2 is a possible D gene (7 bases). This CDR3 contains 15 residues. Germline V lookup: CDR1 LNHNV, CDR2 YYDKDF (reference sequence). Trimming removed 3 bases from V and 1 base from J, with 12 bases in between. Here the CDR3 reads CATSRGGTIQETQYF. The CDR3 DNA follows: TGTGCCACCAGCAGGGGAGGGACAATCCAAGAGACCCAGTACTTC.